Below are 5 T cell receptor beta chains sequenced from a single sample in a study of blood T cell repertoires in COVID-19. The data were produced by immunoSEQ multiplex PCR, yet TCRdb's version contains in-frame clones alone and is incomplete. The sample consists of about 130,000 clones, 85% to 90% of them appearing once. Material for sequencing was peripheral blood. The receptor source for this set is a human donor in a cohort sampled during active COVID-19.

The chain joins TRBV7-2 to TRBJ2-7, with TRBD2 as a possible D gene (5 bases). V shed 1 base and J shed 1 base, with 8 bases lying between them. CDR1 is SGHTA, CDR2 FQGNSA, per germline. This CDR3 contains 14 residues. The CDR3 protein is CASSLVGESYEQYF. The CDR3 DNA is TGTGCCAGCAGCTTAGTTGGGGAGTCCTACGAGCAGTACTTC.

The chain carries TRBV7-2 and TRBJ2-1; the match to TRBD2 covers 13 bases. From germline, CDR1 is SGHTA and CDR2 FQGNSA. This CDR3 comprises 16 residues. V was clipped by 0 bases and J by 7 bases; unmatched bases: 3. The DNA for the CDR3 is TGTGCCAGCAGCTTAGCACTAGCGGGGGGGCGAAATGAGCAGTTCTTC. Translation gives CASSLALAGGRNEQFF.

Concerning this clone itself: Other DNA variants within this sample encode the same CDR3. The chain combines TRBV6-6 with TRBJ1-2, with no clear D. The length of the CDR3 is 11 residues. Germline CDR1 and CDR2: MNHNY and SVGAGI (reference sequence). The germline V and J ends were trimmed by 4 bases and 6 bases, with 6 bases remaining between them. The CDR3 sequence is CASSLADGYTF. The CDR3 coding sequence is TGTGCCAGCAGTTTGGCCGATGGCTACACCTTC.

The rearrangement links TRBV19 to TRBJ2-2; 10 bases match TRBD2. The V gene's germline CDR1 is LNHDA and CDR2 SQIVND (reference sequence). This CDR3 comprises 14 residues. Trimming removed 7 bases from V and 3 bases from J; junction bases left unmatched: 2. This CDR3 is CASTGLADTGELFF. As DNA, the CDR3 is TGTGCCAGTACCGGACTAGCGGACACCGGGGAGCTGTTTTTT.

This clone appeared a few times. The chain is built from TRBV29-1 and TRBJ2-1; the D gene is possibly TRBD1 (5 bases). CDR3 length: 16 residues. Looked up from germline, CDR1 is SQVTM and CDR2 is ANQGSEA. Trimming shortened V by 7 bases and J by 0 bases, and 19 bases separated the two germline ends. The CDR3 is CSAHGAFDFSYNEQFF. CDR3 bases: TGCAGCGCTCATGGGGCTTTCGATTTCTCCTACAATGAGCAGTTCTTC.